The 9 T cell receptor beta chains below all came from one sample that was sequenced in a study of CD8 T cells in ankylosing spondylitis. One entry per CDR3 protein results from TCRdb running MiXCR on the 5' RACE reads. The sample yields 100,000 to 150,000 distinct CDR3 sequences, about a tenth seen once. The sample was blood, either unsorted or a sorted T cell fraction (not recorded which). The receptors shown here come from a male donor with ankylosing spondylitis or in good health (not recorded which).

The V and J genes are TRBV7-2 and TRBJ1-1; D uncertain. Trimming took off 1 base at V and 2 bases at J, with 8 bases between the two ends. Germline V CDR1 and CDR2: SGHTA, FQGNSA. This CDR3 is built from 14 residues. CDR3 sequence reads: CASSLGPINTEAFF. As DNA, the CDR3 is TGTGCCAGCAGCTTAGGCCCGATAAACACTGAAGCTTTCTTT.

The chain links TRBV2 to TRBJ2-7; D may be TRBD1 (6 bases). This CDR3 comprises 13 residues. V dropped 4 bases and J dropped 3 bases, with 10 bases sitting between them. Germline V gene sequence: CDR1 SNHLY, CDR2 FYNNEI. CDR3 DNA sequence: TGTGCCAGCAGTGTTCAGGGGAGCTACGAGCAGTACTTC. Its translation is CASSVQGSYEQYF.

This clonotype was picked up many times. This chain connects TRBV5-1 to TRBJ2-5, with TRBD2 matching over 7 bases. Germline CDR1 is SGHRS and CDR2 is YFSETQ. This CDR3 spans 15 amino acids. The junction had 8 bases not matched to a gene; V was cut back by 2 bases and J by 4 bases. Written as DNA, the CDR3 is TGCGCCAGCAGCTTTTCGCGGGAGAGGAGAGAGACCCAGTACTTC. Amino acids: CASSFSRERRETQYF.

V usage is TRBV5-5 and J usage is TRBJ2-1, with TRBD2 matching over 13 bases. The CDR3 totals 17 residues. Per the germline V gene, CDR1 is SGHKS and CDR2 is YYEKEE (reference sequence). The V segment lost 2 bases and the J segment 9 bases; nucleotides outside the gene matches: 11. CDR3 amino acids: CASSFYRLAGGQGEQFF. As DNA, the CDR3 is TGTGCCAGCAGCTTTTACAGACTAGCGGGAGGACAGGGTGAGCAGTTCTTC.

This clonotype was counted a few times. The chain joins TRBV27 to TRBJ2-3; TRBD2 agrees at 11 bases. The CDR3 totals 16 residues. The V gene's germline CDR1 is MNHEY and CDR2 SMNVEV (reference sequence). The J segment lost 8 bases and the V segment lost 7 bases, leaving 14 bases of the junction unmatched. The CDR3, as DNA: TGTGCCAGCACCGCAACTAGCGGGAGCTTGGGAGGTACGCAGTATTTT. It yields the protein CASTATSGSLGGTQYF.

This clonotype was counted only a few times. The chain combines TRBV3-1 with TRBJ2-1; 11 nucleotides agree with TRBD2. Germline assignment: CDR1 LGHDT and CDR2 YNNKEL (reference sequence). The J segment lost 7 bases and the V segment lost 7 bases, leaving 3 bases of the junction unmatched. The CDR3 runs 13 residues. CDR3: CASITSGSNEQFF. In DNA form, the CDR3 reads TGTGCCAGCATTACTAGCGGGAGTAATGAGCAGTTCTTC.

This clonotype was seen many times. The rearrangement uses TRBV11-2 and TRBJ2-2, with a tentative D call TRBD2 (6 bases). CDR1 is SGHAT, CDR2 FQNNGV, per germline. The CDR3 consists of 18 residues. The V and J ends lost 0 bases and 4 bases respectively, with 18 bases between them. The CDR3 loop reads CASSLDGAGGIGTGELFF. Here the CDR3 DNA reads TGTGCCAGCAGCTTAGATGGGGCTGGAGGGATCGGCACCGGGGAGCTGTTTTTT.

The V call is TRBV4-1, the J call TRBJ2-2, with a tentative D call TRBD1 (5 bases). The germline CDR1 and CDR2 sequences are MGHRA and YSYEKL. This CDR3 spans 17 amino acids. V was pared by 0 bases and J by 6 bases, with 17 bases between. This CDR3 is CASSQDQRGFGSGELFF. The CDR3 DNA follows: TGCGCCAGCAGCCAAGATCAAAGGGGTTTTGGTTCCGGGGAGCTGTTTTTT.

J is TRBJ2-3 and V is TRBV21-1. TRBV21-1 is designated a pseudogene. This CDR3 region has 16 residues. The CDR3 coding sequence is TGTGCCAGCAGCAAAGACCTGGTGAGGTGCACAGATACGCAGTATTTT. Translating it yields CASSKDLVRCTDTQYF.